The rows below give T cell receptor beta chains drawn from one sample of a study of CD4 and CD8 cells across lung adenocarcinoma regions. TCRdb re-called the PCR reads through MiXCR, storing one row per CDR3 protein. The table shows 16,000 or so distinct CDR3 sequences, with 45% to 70% occurring only once. Sequenced input: CD8+ T cells from the center of a lung tumor. All receptors come from a female donor with lung adenocarcinoma. The CD4 and CD8 labels of this study may be unreliable. The CDR3 runs from the conserved cysteine through the conserved F or W. D genes are given only for firm matches. The listing skips clone size in some rows; elsewhere it reads once, few, many or a size class.

CDR3aa	CDR3nt	len	d_gene	v_gene	j_gene	abundance
CATKDINQPQHF	TGCGCCACTAAGGACATCAATCAGCCCCAGCATTTT	12	.	TRBV10-2	TRBJ1-5	many
CASSRPGLGGKDTQYF	TGTGCCAGCAGTCGCCCGGGACTGGGGGGGAAAGATACGCAGTATTTC	16	TRBD2	TRBV6-1	TRBJ2-3	.
CRVTGVWAKDTQYF	TGTCGCGTCACGGGGGTGTGGGCCAAAGACACGCAGTATTTC	14	.	TRBV10-3	TRBJ2-4	.
CASSFSSKNIQYF	TGTGCCAGCAGTTTTTCGTCCAAAAACATTCAGTACTTC	13	.	TRBV27	TRBJ2-4	many
CASSSLAGGTDTQYF	TGCGCCAGCAGCTCACTAGCGGGGGGTACAGATACGCAGTATTTT	15	TRBD2	TRBV5-1	TRBJ2-3	few
CASSLTGGPLDTQYF	TGTGCCAGCAGCTTAACGGGGGGGCCTCTTGATACGCAGTATTTT	15	TRBD2	TRBV7-2	TRBJ2-3	.
CASGLQAMSGDTQYF	TGTGCCAGCGGACTCCAGGCTATGAGCGGAGATACGCAGTATTTT	15	.	TRBV6-1	TRBJ2-3	.
CASSRGLAAGSTGALYF	TGTGCCAGCAGTCGAGGACTAGCGGCTGGGAGCACCGGGGCGCTGTATTTT	17	TRBD2	TRBV6-1	TRBJ2-2	.
CASSPWGHRAKNIQYF	TGTGCCAGCAGTCCCTGGGGGCACCGAGCCAAAAATATTCAGTATTTC	16	.	TRBV6-1	TRBJ2-4	.
CASSEYGQNEAFF	TGTGCCAGCAGTGAGTATGGACAGAATGAAGCTTTCTTT	13	.	TRBV25-1	TRBJ1-1	.
CGGWGLTATNIQYF	TGTGGCGGCTGGGGGCTGACAGCCACAAACATTCAGTACTTC	14	.	TRBV10-3	TRBJ2-4	.
CASSEGAVFNQPQHF	TGTGCCAGCAGTGAAGGGGCGGTATTCAATCAGCCCCAGCATTTT	15	.	TRBV6-1	TRBJ1-5	.
CASSQADGGLGSKDTQYF	TGCGCCAGCAGCCAAGCAGACGGGGGGCTGGGAAGCAAAGATACTCAGTATTTC	18	.	TRBV4-1	TRBJ2-3	.
CASRELPGQGPSGTEAFF	TGTGCCAGCAGAGAACTCCCGGGACAGGGGCCGTCTGGGACTGAAGCTTTCTTT	18	TRBD1	TRBV6-1	TRBJ1-1	few
CASSLTGQNEQFF	TGTGCCAGCAGTTTGACAGGGCAGAATGAGCAGTTCTTC	13	TRBD1	TRBV6-5	TRBJ2-1	once
CASSFRELWGIDTQYF	TGTGCCAGCAGTTTCAGGGAGTTGTGGGGCATCGATACGCAGTACTTT	16	.	TRBV6-5	TRBJ2-4	.